The clone carrying this T cell receptor (beta chain) has a handful of counts. Antigen specificity is unknown. The sample originates from a study of CD4+ T cells in melanoma. Study-wide points: In melanoma, neoantigen-specific CD4+ T cells reportedly differed in differentiation state.

Clones were read by immunoSEQ multiplex PCR, and TCRdb kept only the in-frame ones, dropping some. Here the sample spans about 11,000 clones, about 67% being singletons. The sequencing input was cells from a culture (not recorded whether cultured in vitro). The clonotype comes from a human donor with melanoma.

CDR3 amino acids: CASSFGSSYEQYF. As DNA, the CDR3 is TGTGCCAGCAGCTTCGGGAGCTCCTACGAGCAGTACTTC. This chain connects TRBV11-2 to TRBJ2-7; D is possibly TRBD2 (6 bases). Looked up from germline, CDR1 is SGHAT and CDR2 is FQNNGV. The germline V and J ends were trimmed by 3 bases and 0 bases, with 6 bases remaining between them. This CDR3 comprises 13 residues. Combining the CDR3 with reference TRBV11-2 and TRBJ2-7 gives the whole variable domain EAGVAQSPRYKIIEKRQSVAFWCNPISGHATLYWYQQILGQGPKLLIQFQNNGVVDDSQLPKDRFSAERLKGVDSTLKIQPAKLEDSAVYLCASSFGSSYEQYFGPGTRLTVT.